The present entry profiles one T cell receptor beta chain with its context. These data belong to a study of T cells after yellow fever vaccination. Germline assignment: CDR1 PRHDT and CDR2 FYEKMQ (reference sequence). Trimming took 1 base from V and 8 from J, leaving 9 bases between them. This CDR3 contains 13 residues. Whole-study results and caveats: By day 5 rather than day 15, the secondary response had peaked, though it was weaker. A large majority of primary-vaccination clones showed up again after the booster (about 97% CD4, around 90% CD8). There was a small share of clonotypes that showed up in both the CD4 and CD8 compartments.

The 5'RACE template-switching step produced TCR cDNA and added a universal primer site and UMIs. TCRdb reanalysed the 5' RACE reads using MiXCR and keeps one entry per CDR3 protein. The table has 96,000 or so distinct CDR3 sequences, about 8.4% seen once; the top ten hold approximately 16%. The sequence derives from a man aged 18-30 years who received the YFV17D yellow fever vaccine. This chain connects TRBV13 to TRBJ2-1, with a possible D match to TRBD1 (5 bases). The source was CD8+ T cells not binding an NS4B(214-222) dextramer, sorted from PBMCs, collected roughly 14 days after the first yellow fever vaccination. CDR3 DNA: TGTGCCAGCAGCTTAGCGCAGGGCTATGAGCAGTTCTTC. Translated: CASSLAQGYEQFF.